Listed below are T cell receptor beta chains from one sample, sequenced in a study of T cell responses to AZD1222 COVID-19 vaccine. Clones were read by immunoSEQ multiplex PCR, and TCRdb kept only the in-frame ones, dropping some. The sample consists of around 130,000 clones, approximately 88% of them appearing once. Here the sequenced sample was peripheral blood, taken on day 0 of AZD1222 vaccination. All receptors derive from an adult in good health. Both conserved end residues are part of each CDR3. Each record gives: clone size, V gene, J gene, D gene, CDR3 DNA, CDR3 protein. A D gene is named only where the DNA matches it firmly. Size values are once, few and many counts, or a class for expanded clones, and some rows have none.

.	TRBV4-2	TRBJ1-4	.	TGTGCCAGCAGCCAACTGGGGGAGGGGACTGAAAAACTGTTTTTT	CASSQLGEGTEKLFF
few	TRBV5-1	TRBJ2-7	TRBD2	TGCGCCAGCACCCTAGTTGCGGGAGGAGTCTACGAGCAGTACTTC	CASTLVAGGVYEQYF
.	TRBV6-5	TRBJ2-3	.	TGTGCCAGCAGTTACACCCATACTTCTAGCACAGATACGCAGTATTTT	CASSYTHTSSTDTQYF
.	TRBV7-8	TRBJ1-2	.	TGTGCCAGCAGCTTAAAGGGTTTCGATGGCTACACCTTC	CASSLKGFDGYTF
.	TRBV30	TRBJ2-7	.	TGTGCCTGGGGAAGGGGAGGGGGAAACTACGAGCAGTACTTC	CAWGRGGGNYEQYF
.	TRBV27	TRBJ2-7	TRBD1	TGTGCCAGCAGTCCACTAAGGACAGGGGGCGCTGGGGAGCAGTACTTC	CASSPLRTGGAGEQYF
.	TRBV6-2/TRBV6-3	TRBJ2-1	TRBD2	TGTGCCAGCAGTTACTCGAGCGACGAAAAGGGGACTAGAGGTAATGAGCAGTTCTTC	CASSYSSDEKGTRGNEQFF
.	TRBV18	TRBJ2-7	.	TGTGCCAGCTCACCCCCATTGGACTACGAGCAGTACTTC	CASSPPLDYEQYF
.	TRBV19	TRBJ1-3	.	TGTGCCAGTAGTATTTGGCCAGTGGGGTCTGGAAACACCATATATTTT	CASSIWPVGSGNTIYF
once	TRBV6-5	TRBJ2-7	.	TGTGCCAGCAGTTACCGTGCAGGGACCGAGCAGTACTTC	CASSYRAGTEQYF
.	TRBV6-5	TRBJ1-2	TRBD1	TGTGCCAGCAGTTTAACCGGGACAGGATCGGGCTACACCTTC	CASSLTGTGSGYTF
.	TRBV5-1	TRBJ2-7	.	TGCGCCAGCAGCCCAGGGCGTGGAACCTACGAGCAGTACTTC	CASSPGRGTYEQYF
few	TRBV19	TRBJ2-7	TRBD2	TGTGCCAGTAGCAGGACTAGCGGAACCTACGAGCAGTACTTC	CASSRTSGTYEQYF
once	TRBV9	TRBJ2-7	.	TGTGCCAGCAGCGTAGCGGACACCACCTACGAGCAGTACTTC	CASSVADTTYEQYF
.	TRBV20-1	TRBJ2-1	TRBD2	TGCAGTGCTAGTCGTATGGGAGGGCCTGGGAATGAGCAGTTCTTC	CSASRMGGPGNEQFF
.	TRBV7-2	TRBJ1-3	.	TGTGCCAGCGGCTCCGGTGATCACTCTGGAAACACCATATATTTT	CASGSGDHSGNTIYF
.	TRBV5-8	TRBJ1-5	.	TGTGCCAGCAGCGTCATCCGGCCCCAGCATTTT	CASSVIRPQHF
.	TRBV11-2	TRBJ2-7	TRBD1	TGTGCCAGCAGCTCCTGGACAGGGGTCGAGCAGTACTTC	CASSSWTGVEQYF
.	TRBV5-1	TRBJ1-2	TRBD1	TGCGCCAGCAGCTTGGGACAGGGGTGGGATGGCTACACCTTC	CASSLGQGWDGYTF
.	TRBV2	TRBJ1-3	.	TGTGCCAGCAGTGAAGGTCCTACTGGAAACACCATATATTTT	CASSEGPTGNTIYF
.	TRBV10-1	TRBJ2-7	TRBD1	TGCGCCAGCAAAGGACAGGCCTCCTACGAGCAGTACTTC	CASKGQASYEQYF
.	TRBV10-2	TRBJ1-4	.	TGCGCCAGCAGGGTAGACGAAAAACTGTTTTTT	CASRVDEKLFF
once	TRBV5-1	TRBJ1-3	.	TGCGCCAGCAGCTCTGCCTCGAGGGGCTCTGGAAACACCATATATTTT	CASSSASRGSGNTIYF
once	TRBV6-2/TRBV6-3	TRBJ2-1	TRBD1	TGTGCCAGCAGTCAACAGGGACAGGGGGCTCATGAGCAGTTCTTC	CASSQQGQGAHEQFF
.	TRBV7-2	TRBJ2-2	TRBD2	TGTGCCAGCAGCCCCGGACTAGCGGGAACCGGGGAGCTGTTTTTT	CASSPGLAGTGELFF
once	TRBV3-1/TRBV3-2	TRBJ2-2	TRBD2	TGTGCCAGCAGCCGTGGGAGCGGGAGAGCCGGGGAGCTGTTTTTT	CASSRGSGRAGELFF
.	TRBV6-2/TRBV6-3	TRBJ2-3	TRBD1	TGTGCCAGCAGTTACCCCGGGACAGCATCTCGAGATACGCAGTATTTT	CASSYPGTASRDTQYF
.	TRBV5-8	TRBJ1-5	TRBD1	TGTGCCAGCAGCCGACTGGGACAGTCAAATAGCAATCAGCCCCAGCATTTT	CASSRLGQSNSNQPQHF
.	TRBV15	TRBJ1-1	.	TGTGCCACCAGCAAGGGGGGATTTAAGAACACTGAAGCTTTCTTT	CATSKGGFKNTEAFF
few	TRBV2	TRBJ1-1	TRBD1	TGTGCCAGCAGTCCTCAGGGGGCTGAAGCTTTCTTT	CASSPQGAEAFF
.	TRBV19	TRBJ1-5	.	TGTGCCAGTAGATCAGGACAGATTAATCAGCCCCAGCATTTT	CASRSGQINQPQHF
.	TRBV14	TRBJ2-7	.	TGTGCCAGCAGCCAAGACAGACCCTACGAGCAGTACTTC	CASSQDRPYEQYF
.	TRBV24-1	TRBJ1-4	TRBD1	TGTGCCACCAGTGAGCCGACAGGGGCCCGGGAAAAACTGTTTTTT	CATSEPTGAREKLFF
.	TRBV5-4	TRBJ2-5	.	TGTGCCAGCAGTTCCCCGGGACTCTCCGGGGAGACCCAGTACTTC	CASSSPGLSGETQYF
.	TRBV19	TRBJ1-4	.	TGTGCCAGTAACTCGGACGGGAGCGGTGAAAAACTGTTTTTT	CASNSDGSGEKLFF
.	TRBV25-1	TRBJ2-7	.	TGTGCCAGCAGTGAATTCATAGGCGAGCAGTACTTC	CASSEFIGEQYF
.	TRBV4-1	TRBJ1-1	.	TGCGCCAGCAGCCCAGTCCCGGGGAGAGACACTGAAGCTTTCTTT	CASSPVPGRDTEAFF
.	TRBV5-1	TRBJ2-6	TRBD1	TGCGCCAGCAGCTTGGAAGGACAGGGTGGGTCCAACGTCCTGACTTTC	CASSLEGQGGSNVLTF